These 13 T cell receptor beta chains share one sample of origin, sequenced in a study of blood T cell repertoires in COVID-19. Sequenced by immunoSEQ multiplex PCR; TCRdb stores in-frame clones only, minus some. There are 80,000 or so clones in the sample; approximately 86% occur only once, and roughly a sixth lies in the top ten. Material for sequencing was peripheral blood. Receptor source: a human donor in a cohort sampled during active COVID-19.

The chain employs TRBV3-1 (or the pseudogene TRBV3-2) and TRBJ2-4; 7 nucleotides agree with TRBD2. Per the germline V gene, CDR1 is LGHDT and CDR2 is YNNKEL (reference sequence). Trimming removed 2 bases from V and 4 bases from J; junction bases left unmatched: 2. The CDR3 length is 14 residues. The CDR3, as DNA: TGTGCCAGCAGCCAACGGGGGGAGAAAAACATTCAGTACTTC. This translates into CASSQRGEKNIQYF.

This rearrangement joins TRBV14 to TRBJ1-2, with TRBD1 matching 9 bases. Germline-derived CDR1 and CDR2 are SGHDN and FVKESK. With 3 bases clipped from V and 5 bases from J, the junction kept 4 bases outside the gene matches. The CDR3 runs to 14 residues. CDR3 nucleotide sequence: TGTGCCAGCAGCCAGGGACAGGGCTTTTATGGCTACACCTTC. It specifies CASSQGQGFYGYTF.

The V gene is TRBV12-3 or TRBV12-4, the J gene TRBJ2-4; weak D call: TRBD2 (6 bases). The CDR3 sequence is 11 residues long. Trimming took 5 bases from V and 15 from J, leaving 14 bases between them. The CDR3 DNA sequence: TGTGCCAGCAGTGGGAGGACGACTAGGTACTTC. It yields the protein CASSGRTTRYF.

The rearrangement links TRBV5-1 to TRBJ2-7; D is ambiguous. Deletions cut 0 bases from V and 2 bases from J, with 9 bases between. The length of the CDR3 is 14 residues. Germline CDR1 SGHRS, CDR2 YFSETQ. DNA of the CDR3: TGCGCCAGCAGCTTGGAACCAGGAACCTACGAGCAGTACTTC. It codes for CASSLEPGTYEQYF.

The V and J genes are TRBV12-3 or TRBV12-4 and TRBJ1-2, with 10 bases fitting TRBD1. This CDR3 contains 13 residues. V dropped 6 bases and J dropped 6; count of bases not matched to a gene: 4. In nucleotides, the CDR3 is TGTGCCAGCAGGTTGACAGGGGGCCATGGCTACACCTTC. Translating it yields CASRLTGGHGYTF.

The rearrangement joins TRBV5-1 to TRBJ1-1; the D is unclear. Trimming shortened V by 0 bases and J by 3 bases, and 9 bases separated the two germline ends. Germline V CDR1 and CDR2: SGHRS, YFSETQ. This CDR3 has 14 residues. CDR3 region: CASSLAPADTEAFF. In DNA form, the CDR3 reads TGCGCCAGCAGCTTGGCTCCGGCGGACACTGAAGCTTTCTTT. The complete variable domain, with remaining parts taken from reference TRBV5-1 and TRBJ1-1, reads KAGVTQTPRYLIKTRGQQVTLSCSPISGHRSVSWYQQTPGQGLQFLFEYFSETQRNKGNFPGRFSGRQFSNSRSEMNVSTLELGDSALYLCASSLAPADTEAFFGQGTRLTVV.

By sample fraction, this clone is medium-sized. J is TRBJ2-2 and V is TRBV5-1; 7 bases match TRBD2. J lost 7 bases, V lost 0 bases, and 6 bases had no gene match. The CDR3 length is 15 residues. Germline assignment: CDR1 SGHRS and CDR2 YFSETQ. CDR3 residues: CASSLVASGSGELFF. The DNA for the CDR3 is TGCGCCAGCAGCTTGGTGGCTAGCGGAAGCGGGGAGCTGTTTTTT.

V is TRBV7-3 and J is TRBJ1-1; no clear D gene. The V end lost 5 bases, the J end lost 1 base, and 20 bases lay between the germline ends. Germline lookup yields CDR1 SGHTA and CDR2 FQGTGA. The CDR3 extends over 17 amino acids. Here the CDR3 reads CASSPTASGLENTEAFF. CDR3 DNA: TGTGCCAGCAGCCCTACCGCGTCGGGATTAGAGAACACTGAAGCTTTCTTT.

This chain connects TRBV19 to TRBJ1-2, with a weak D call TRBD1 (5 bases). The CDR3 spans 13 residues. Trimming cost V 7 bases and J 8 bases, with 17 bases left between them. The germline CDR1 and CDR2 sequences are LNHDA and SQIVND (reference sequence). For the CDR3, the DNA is TGTGCCAGTACCTTGGACATCGCCCAGGGCTACACCTTC. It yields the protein CASTLDIAQGYTF.

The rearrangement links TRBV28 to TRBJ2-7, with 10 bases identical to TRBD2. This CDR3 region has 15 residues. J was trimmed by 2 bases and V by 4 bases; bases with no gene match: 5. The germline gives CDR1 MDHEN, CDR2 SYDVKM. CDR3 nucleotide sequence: TGTGCCAGCAGTTCAGCGGGAGGGCCGACCTACGAGCAGTACTTC. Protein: CASSSAGGPTYEQYF.

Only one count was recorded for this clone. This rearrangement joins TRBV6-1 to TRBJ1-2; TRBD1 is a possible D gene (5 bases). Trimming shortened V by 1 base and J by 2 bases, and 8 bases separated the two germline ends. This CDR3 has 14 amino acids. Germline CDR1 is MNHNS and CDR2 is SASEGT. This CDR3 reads CASSEVAGNYGYTF. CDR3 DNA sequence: TGTGCCAGCAGTGAAGTAGCAGGGAACTATGGCTACACCTTC.

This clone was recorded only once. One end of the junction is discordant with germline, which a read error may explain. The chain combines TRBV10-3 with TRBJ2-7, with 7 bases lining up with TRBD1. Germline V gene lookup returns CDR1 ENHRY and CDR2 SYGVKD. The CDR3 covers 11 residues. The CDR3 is CAISERDSHEF. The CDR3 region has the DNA TGTGCCATCAGTGAGCGGGACAGTCATGAGTTC.

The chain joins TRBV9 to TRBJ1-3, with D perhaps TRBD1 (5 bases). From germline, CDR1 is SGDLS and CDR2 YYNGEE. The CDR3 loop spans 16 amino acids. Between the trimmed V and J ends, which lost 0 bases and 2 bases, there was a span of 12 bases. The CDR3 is CASSVGRGITGNTIYF. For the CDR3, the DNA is TGTGCCAGCAGCGTAGGGAGGGGAATCACTGGAAACACCATATATTTT.